This section outlines one TCR beta chain sequence together with its context. The sample originates from a study of blood T cell repertoires in COVID-19. In the study overall: Acute and convalescent COVID-19 samples came from the United States, Italy and Spain. PBMCs, B-cell-depleted T cells, or T cells provided the cDNA or gDNA that made up the material.

As processed by the authors: Estimation of nucleated cell counts relied on the amplification of reference gene primers. The protocol was immunoSEQ multiplex PCR, while the TCRdb copy is restricted to in-frame clones and leaves out a portion. The V and J calls and clone size come from that table; D and trimming were worked out from the DNA. The profile covers 250,000 or so clones, with about 88% appearing a single time and roughly 5% taken by the ten largest. The germline V and J ends were trimmed by 2 bases and 1 base, with 8 bases remaining between them. Germline CDR1 is WNHNN and CDR2 is SYGVQD (reference sequence). There are 15 residues in the CDR3.

Sequencing was carried out using peripheral blood. This chain links TRBV10-1 with TRBJ2-2, with TRBD1 as a possible D gene (5 bases). The source of this sequence is a middle-aged woman who had recovered from COVID-19. CDR3 sequence reads: CASSEGQENTGELFF. CDR3 bases: TGCGCCAGCAGTGAGGGACAAGAGAACACCGGGGAGCTGTTTTTT.